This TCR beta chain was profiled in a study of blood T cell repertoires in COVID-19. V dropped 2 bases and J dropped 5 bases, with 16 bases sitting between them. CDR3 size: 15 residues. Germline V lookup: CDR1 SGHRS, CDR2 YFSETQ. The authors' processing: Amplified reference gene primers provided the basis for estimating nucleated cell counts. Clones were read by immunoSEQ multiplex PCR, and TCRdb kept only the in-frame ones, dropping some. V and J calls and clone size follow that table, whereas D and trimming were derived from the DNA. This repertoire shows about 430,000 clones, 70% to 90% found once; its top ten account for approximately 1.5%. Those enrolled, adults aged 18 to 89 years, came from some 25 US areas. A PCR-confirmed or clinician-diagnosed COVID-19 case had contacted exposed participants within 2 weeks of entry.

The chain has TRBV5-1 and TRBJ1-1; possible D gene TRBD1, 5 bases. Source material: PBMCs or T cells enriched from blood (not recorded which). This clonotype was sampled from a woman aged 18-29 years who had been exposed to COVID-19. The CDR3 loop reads CASSFEMGGGTEAFF. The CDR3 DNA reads TGCGCCAGCAGCTTTGAAATGGGGGGTGGGACTGAAGCTTTCTTT.